This T cell receptor (beta chain) derives from a study of CD4 T cells in relation to SARS-CoV-2 and coronaviruses. With regard to this clone: Its antigen remains unidentified.

Overall study findings and caveats: Monoreactive clones expanded significantly more to SARS-CoV-2 than crossreactive clones did. Each donor contributed either pre-pandemic or post-infection samples, not both.

Using immunoSEQ multiplex PCR, the repertoire was profiled, and TCRdb retains in-frame clones only, with some absent. The table has about 22,000 clones, under 80% seen once; the top ten hold roughly a sixth. J lost 4 bases, V lost 3 bases, and 3 bases had no gene match. Germline-derived CDR1 and CDR2 are DFQATT and SNEGSKA (reference sequence). The CDR3 contains 13 residues. The unexposed donors gave CD4+ T cells in about 2010-2019, prior to COVID-19. CD4+ T cells were isolated from the cells after about ten days of culture. Sequenced: CD4+ T cells from PBMCs, cultured in vitro. This chain uses TRBV20-1 with TRBJ1-2; 9 bases are a match to TRBD1. This clonotype was sampled from a human donor in good health. The CDR3 DNA follows: TGCAGTGCTAGTACAGGGGGCAGCTATGGCTACACCTTC. Its protein product is CSASTGGSYGYTF.